This T cell receptor beta chain is drawn from a study of T cells in Graves' hyperthyroidism and ophthalmopathy. Germline V gives CDR1 LNHDA, CDR2 SQIVND (reference sequence). Trimming shortened V by 2 bases and J by 3 bases, and 10 bases separated the two germline ends. The CDR3 extends over 14 amino acids. RNA transcripts were the template for amplifying TCR beta CDR3 regions. Researchers ran a first-round RT-PCR on the TCR CDR3 using the HTBI primer set. In TCRdb, the multiplex PCR reads were re-called with MiXCR into one record per CDR3 protein. The sample records 500,000 to 550,000 distinct CDR3 sequences, less than 25% being singletons. Hyperthyroidism had been newly diagnosed in patients aged 18 to 65, and its duration was under 2 months. Exclusions: uncontrolled infection, other autoimmune disease, pregnancy, lactation. Clinical symptoms, serum thyroxine and TRAb, thyroid ultrasound and orbital computed tomography were used for the diagnoses.

The J gene is TRBJ1-1, the V gene TRBV19; D not certain. This receptor was taken from a man between 18 and 29 years old with Graves' hyperthyroidism. The specimen sequenced was blood. The CDR3 reads CASSIRAMDTEAFF. CDR3 bases: TGTGCCAGTAGTATACGGGCTATGGACACTGAAGCTTTCTTT.